The 15 T cell receptor beta chains given below trace back to one sample, sequenced in a study of immune cell composition in non-small cell lung cancer (dated by TCRdb to 2016 to 2017). The library came from the immunoSEQ multiplex PCR assay. TCRdb stores this immuneACCESS table with in-frame sequences only. Part of the clones is absent; in the studies checked, under half of the shortfall reflects unresolved V genes, and no reason is known for the rest. The sample table records 7,000 to 8,000 clones; roughly 70% of these occur just once. The ten largest clones add up to more than 7.5% of the sample. The source material was lung tumor tissue. The receptors here all came from a human donor with non-small cell lung cancer.

The CDR3 region has the DNA TGTGCCAGCAGTGGACAGCCCAGGGATACGCAGTATTTT. It translates to CASSGQPRDTQYF. The chain joins TRBV2 to TRBJ2-3; tentatively, D is TRBD1 (5 bases). CDR1 and CDR2 from the germline V gene are SNHLY and FYNNEI. Trimming cost V 4 bases and J 6 bases, with 11 bases left between them. This CDR3 is 13 amino acids long. Full variable domain (remainder filled in from reference TRBV2 and TRBJ2-3): EPEVTQTPSHQVTQMGQEVILRCVPISNHLYFYWYRQILGQKVEFLVSFYNNEISEKSEIFDDQFSVERPDGSNFTLKIRSTKLEDSAMYFCASSGQPRDTQYFGPGTRLTVL.

This clone turned up a few times. The gene calls are TRBV2 and TRBJ1-4; D call uncertain. The CDR3 consists of 12 residues. The germline V gene encodes CDR1 SNHLY and CDR2 FYNNEI. V lost 5 bases and J 7 bases, leaving 8 bases between the germline ends. The DNA of the CDR3 is TGTGCCAGCAGTAGCCCGTTTGAAAAACTGTTTTTT. Protein: CASSSPFEKLFF.

This clone was counted a single time. J is TRBJ2-7 and V is TRBV18, with D unclear. Germline-derived CDR1 and CDR2 are KGHSH and LQKENI. With 6 bases removed from V and 0 bases from J, the gap between germline ends came to 3 bases. The CDR3 consists of 11 residues. CDR3 sequence: CASSLSYEQYF. The CDR3 DNA is TGTGCCAGCTCTCTCTCCTACGAGCAGTACTTC.

The V gene is TRBV11-2, the J gene TRBJ1-1; unclear D gene. V lost 5 bases and J lost 5, with 15 bases in between. This CDR3 spans 14 amino acids. In germline, CDR1 is SGHAT, CDR2 FQNNGV. CDR3 sequence: CASSPRSEGTEAFF. CDR3 nucleotide sequence: TGTGCCAGCAGCCCTAGATCCGAGGGAACTGAAGCTTTCTTT.

The chain employs TRBV4-2 and TRBJ1-4, with D maybe TRBD1 (5 bases). The germline gives CDR1 LGHNA, CDR2 YNFKEQ. The CDR3 extends over 15 amino acids. Trimming removed 0 bases from V and 5 bases from J, with 10 bases in between. This chain's CDR3 is CASSQERGVNEKLFF. CDR3 nucleotide sequence: TGTGCCAGCAGCCAAGAACGGGGGGTGAATGAAAAACTGTTTTTT.

The J gene is TRBJ1-6, the V gene TRBV30; D is perhaps TRBD1 (6 bases). Trimming left V 8 bases short and J 10 bases short, with 18 bases between. CDR3 length: 13 residues. Per the germline V gene, CDR1 is GTSNPN and CDR2 is SVGIG (reference sequence). The CDR3 sequence: CAGGRGAESPLHF. CDR3 DNA: TGTGCCGGTGGTCGGGGGGCCGAGTCACCCCTCCACTTT.

V and J are TRBV6-5 and TRBJ2-7, with 7 nucleotides matching TRBD2. Germline CDR1 reads MNHEY; CDR2 reads SVGAGI. Trimming removed 2 bases from V and 3 bases from J; junction bases left unmatched: 1. CDR3 length: 13 amino acids. The CDR3 loop reads CASSYTGGYEQYF. The CDR3 DNA is TGTGCCAGCAGTTACACGGGGGGCTACGAGCAGTACTTC.

This clone is medium-sized (0.01 to 0.1%) within its sample. The J gene is TRBJ2-3, the V gene TRBV14, with TRBD2 matching over 14 bases. Germline V lookup: CDR1 SGHDN, CDR2 FVKESK. J lost 7 bases, V lost 5 bases, and 5 bases had no gene match. The CDR3 is 15 amino acids. The CDR3: CASSIRTSGGNTQYF. The CDR3 DNA follows: TGTGCCAGCAGCATACGGACTAGCGGGGGGAATACGCAGTATTTT.

This sequence joins TRBV30 and TRBJ2-1; maybe TRBD2 (5 bases). The CDR3 has 15 amino acids. Germline lookup yields CDR1 GTSNPN and CDR2 SVGIG (reference sequence). V lost 3 bases and J lost 2, with 14 bases in between. The CDR3 DNA reads TGTGCCTGGAGAGAACTAGTAAGGACCTACAATGAGCAGTTCTTC. This translates into CAWRELVRTYNEQFF.

CDR3 in amino acids: CASSLFPPGTGNEKLFF. DNA for the CDR3: TGTGCCAGCAGCTTATTCCCTCCTGGGACAGGCAATGAAAAACTGTTTTTT. This chain joins TRBV11-2 and TRBJ1-4; TRBD1 matches at 8 bases. This CDR3 spans 17 amino acids. Germline CDR1 reads SGHAT; CDR2 reads FQNNGV. V shed 2 bases, J shed 5 bases, and the junction held 10 bases outside the gene matches.

The chain links TRBV6-5 to TRBJ2-3; 7 nucleotides align to TRBD2. Germline trimming cut 5 bases from V and 1 base from J; bases unmatched to any gene: 0. The CDR3 is made up of 13 amino acids. Germline loops: CDR1 MNHEY, CDR2 SVGAGI. In DNA, the CDR3 is TGTGCCAGCAGTGCGGGGGGCACAGATACGCAGTATTTT. Translation gives CASSAGGTDTQYF.

This chain links TRBV19 with TRBJ1-2, with D possibly TRBD1 on 6 matching bases. V lost 2 bases and J lost 4, with 17 bases in between. The CDR3 is 16 amino acids. Germline-derived CDR1 and CDR2 are LNHDA and SQIVND (reference sequence). The DNA for the CDR3 is TGTGCCAGTAGTATACGAGGGGCAGGGACAAGCTATGGCTACACCTTC. Protein sequence: CASSIRGAGTSYGYTF.

This clone was observed a single time. J is TRBJ2-3 and V is TRBV2, with D unresolved. The CDR3 covers 12 residues. The V gene's germline CDR1 is SNHLY and CDR2 FYNNEI. Deletions cut 6 bases from V and 0 bases from J, with 4 bases between. CDR3 loop: CASSLSTDTQYF. The CDR3 DNA is TGTGCCAGCAGCCTGAGCACAGATACGCAGTATTTT.

The gene calls are TRBV9 and TRBJ2-3, with 7 positions matching TRBD2. The length of the CDR3 is 15 residues. With 2 bases clipped from V and 0 bases from J, the junction kept 3 bases outside the gene matches. Per the germline V gene, CDR1 is SGDLS and CDR2 is YYNGEE. The CDR3 region has the DNA TGTGCCAGCAGCGTTTGGGGGGGAAGCACAGATACGCAGTATTTT. Its translation is CASSVWGGSTDTQYF.

The rearrangement joins TRBV7-2 to TRBJ2-6; maybe TRBD2 (5 bases). The CDR3 sequence is 15 residues long. V gave up 3 bases and J gave up 0 bases, with 6 bases separating them. Looked up from germline, CDR1 is SGHTA and CDR2 is FQGNSA. Here the CDR3 reads CASSFGGSGANVLTF. The CDR3 DNA reads TGTGCCAGCAGCTTCGGAGGCTCTGGGGCCAACGTCCTGACTTTC.